These 4 T cell receptor beta chains share one sample of origin, sequenced in a study of PD-1 blockade in classical Hodgkin lymphoma. Time point noted: cycle 4 day 1 (C4D1), after 6 weeks of nivolumab. Exposure to brentuximab vedotin varied, and each patient had relapsed following autologous stem cell transplantation. The table came from immunoSEQ multiplex PCR; TCRdb's copy has only in-frame clones and leaves some out. The data hold approximately 93,000 clones, with just under 80% observed a single time. Sequencing used peripheral blood mononuclear cells (PBMCs), obtained before the fourth cycle of nivolumab. Receptor source: a human donor with classical Hodgkin lymphoma.

The chain carries TRBV6-5 and TRBJ1-2, with 9 bases that match TRBD1. Per the germline V gene, CDR1 is MNHEY and CDR2 is SVGAGI. The trim removed 6 bases at V and 7 bases at J, leaving 9 bases unmatched. The CDR3 runs to 14 residues. The CDR3 region is CASRTGQGSGGYTF. In DNA, the CDR3 is TGTGCCAGCAGGACAGGACAGGGGAGTGGTGGCTACACCTTC.

The gene calls are TRBV6-6 and TRBJ1-6; 8 bases are shared with TRBD1. The CDR3 contains 14 residues. Germline-derived CDR1 and CDR2 are MNHNY and SVGAGI (reference sequence). V lost 6 bases to trimming and J lost 10 bases; unmatched junction nucleotides: 8. CDR3 residues: CASRPQGAGSPLHF. The CDR3 nucleotides read TGTGCCAGCAGACCCCAGGGGGCGGGATCACCCCTCCACTTT.

The genes are TRBV19 and TRBJ2-2; 11 nucleotides agree with TRBD1. CDR1 and CDR2 (germline): LNHDA, SQIVND (reference sequence). The CDR3 spans 14 residues. V shed 9 bases and J 5 bases; nucleotides not matched to a gene: 5. CDR3 nucleotides: TGTGCCAGCAAGGGACAGGGGGTGACCGGGGAGCTGTTTTTT. It specifies CASKGQGVTGELFF.

The chain links TRBV7-9 to TRBJ2-3; D is perhaps TRBD2 (6 bases). V lost 1 base and J lost 5, with 10 bases in between. The CDR3 runs 14 residues. Germline loops: CDR1 SEHNR, CDR2 FQNEAQ (reference sequence). The CDR3 reads CASSLGGGVDTQYF. CDR3 DNA: TGTGCCAGCAGCTTAGGAGGAGGGGTAGATACGCAGTATTTT.